This T cell receptor beta chain originates from a study of blood T cell repertoires in COVID-19. V lost 0 bases to trimming and J lost 2 bases, with 13 bases between them. CDR3 length: 16 amino acids. CDR1 and CDR2 (germline): SGHAT, FQNNGV. Generated by immunoSEQ multiplex PCR, the TCRdb table keeps only in-frame clones and is missing some. Here the sample spans about 150,000 clones, over 75% being singletons. The rearrangement links TRBV11-2 to TRBJ1-2; D is uncertain. The sequence came from a man aged 18 to 35 with COVID-19, enrolled during active disease. The sequencing input was peripheral blood. The CDR3 region has the DNA TGTGCCAGCAGCTTAGATAGCCTGGCAGCCAACTATGGCTACACCTTC. Its protein product is CASSLDSLAANYGYTF.